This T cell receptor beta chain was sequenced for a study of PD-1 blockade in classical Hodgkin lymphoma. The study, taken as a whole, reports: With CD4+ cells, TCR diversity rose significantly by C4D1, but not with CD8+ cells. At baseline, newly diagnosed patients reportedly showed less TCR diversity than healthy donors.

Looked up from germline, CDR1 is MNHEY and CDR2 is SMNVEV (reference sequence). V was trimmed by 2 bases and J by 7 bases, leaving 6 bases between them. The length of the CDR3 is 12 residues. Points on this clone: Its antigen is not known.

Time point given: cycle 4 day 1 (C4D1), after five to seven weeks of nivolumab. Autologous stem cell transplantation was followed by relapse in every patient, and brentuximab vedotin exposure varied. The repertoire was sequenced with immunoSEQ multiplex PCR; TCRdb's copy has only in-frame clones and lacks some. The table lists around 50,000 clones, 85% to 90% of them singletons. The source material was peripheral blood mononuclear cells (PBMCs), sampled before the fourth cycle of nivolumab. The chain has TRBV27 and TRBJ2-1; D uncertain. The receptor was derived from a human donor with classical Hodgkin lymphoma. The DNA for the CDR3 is TGTGCCAGCAGTTTACTAGGAAATGAGCAGTTCTTC. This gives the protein CASSLLGNEQFF.